This TCR beta chain was captured by sequencing in a study of Graves' ophthalmopathy and Graves' hyperthyroidism. Study-wide findings and caveats: In blood appeared most of the expanded thyroid clonotypes whose frequency exceeded 0.001.

Amplification from RNA transcripts yielded the TCR beta CDR3 regions. First-round RT-PCR with HTBI primers preceded a second-round multiplex PCR. Each CDR3 protein is one row after TCRdb ran MiXCR on the multiplex PCR reads. The sample contains 150,000 to 200,000 distinct CDR3 sequences, 39% of which appear only once. Looked up from germline, CDR1 is KGHDR and CDR2 is SFDVKD. This CDR3 has 13 residues. V was trimmed by 6 bases and J by 6 bases, leaving 14 bases between them. This clonotype was detected ten times or more. Its antigen is not identified. The chain employs TRBV24-1 and TRBJ2-7, with D tentatively TRBD1 or TRBD2 (5 bases each). The origin of this receptor is a young man with Graves' ophthalmopathy. The sample was peripheral blood. In nucleotides, the CDR3 is TGTGCCACCAGTTACGGACTTGGGGGCGAGCAGTACTTC. Protein: CATSYGLGGEQYF.